Each of the 9 T cell receptor beta chains below was sequenced from the same sample in a study of T cells in Graves' hyperthyroidism and ophthalmopathy. RNA transcripts served as the template for amplifying TCR beta CDR3 regions. A set of HTBI primers served as the primers for a first-round RT-PCR of the TCR CDR3. A single record per CDR3 protein comes from TCRdb applying MiXCR to the multiplex PCR reads. The data hold approximately 330,000 distinct CDR3 sequences, with around a sixth observed a single time. The sequenced sample consisted of blood. The receptors shown here come from a woman between 45 and 60 years old with Graves' hyperthyroidism.

The sample holds many counts of this clonotype. The chain couples TRBV30 to TRBJ1-1; D is uncertain. V was shortened by 4 bases and J by 0 bases, with 12 bases between the two germline ends. The CDR3 contains 14 residues. Germline-derived CDR1 and CDR2 are GTSNPN and SVGIG (reference sequence). As DNA, the CDR3 is TGTGCCTGGATCGTTTCCGCCTTGAACACTGAAGCTTTCTTT. The encoded protein is CAWIVSALNTEAFF.

This chain links TRBV7-9 with TRBJ1-6; 7 nucleotides agree with TRBD1. The J segment lost 7 bases and the V segment lost 4 bases, leaving 1 base of the junction unmatched. The germline V gene encodes CDR1 SEHNR and CDR2 FQNEAQ (reference sequence). CDR3 length: 13 residues. CDR3 protein: CASSSQGNSPLHF. The CDR3, as DNA: TGTGCCAGCAGCTCACAGGGGAATTCACCCCTCCACTTT.

The sample holds many counts of this clonotype. Written as DNA, the CDR3 is TGTGCCAGCTCACCGTCGGGGCGGGAAGCGCAGTATTTT. Its translation is CASSPSGREAQYF. The chain has TRBV18 and TRBJ2-3; weak D call: TRBD2 (6 bases). The CDR3 is made up of 13 amino acids. Germline loops: CDR1 KGHSH, CDR2 LQKENI. Trimming stripped 3 bases from V and 10 bases from J, with 14 bases between.

This clonotype was recorded a few times. The chain carries TRBV20-1 and TRBJ1-2; 8 nucleotides align to TRBD1. Looked up from germline, CDR1 is DFQATT and CDR2 is SNEGSKA (reference sequence). This CDR3 has 14 residues. V lost 4 bases, J lost 4 bases, and 8 bases stayed unmatched. CDR3 bases: TGCAGTGCTATCCGGACAGGGAGGGCCTATGGCTACACCTTC. Its protein product is CSAIRTGRAYGYTF.

This clonotype showed up many times. V and J are TRBV11-2 and TRBJ2-5, with D perhaps TRBD2 (6 bases). The V and J ends lost 4 bases and 1 base respectively, with 10 bases between them. Germline CDR1 is SGHAT and CDR2 is FQNNGV. The CDR3 is made up of 14 amino acids. The CDR3 sequence: CASSWGLTQETQYF. The DNA of the CDR3 is TGTGCCAGCAGCTGGGGACTTACCCAAGAGACCCAGTACTTC.

This clonotype has at least ten counts. The chain recombines TRBV2 with TRBJ2-3, with 8 nucleotides matching TRBD2. The CDR3 contains 13 residues. Germline V gene sequence: CDR1 SNHLY, CDR2 FYNNEI. With V trimmed by 5 bases and J by 8 bases, 6 bases remained unmatched. The CDR3 nucleotides are TGTGCCAGCAGTCTCGGGGGGGAACGTACGCAGTATTTT. Translated, it gives CASSLGGERTQYF.

This clonotype was picked up a small number of times. This chain joins TRBV12-3 or TRBV12-4 and TRBJ1-2; D might be TRBD1 (6 bases). The CDR3 totals 14 residues. The V and J ends lost 6 bases and 1 base respectively, with 12 bases between them. In DNA, the CDR3 is TGTGCCAGCAGGCGCCACAGGGTTAACTATGGCTACACCTTC. It specifies CASRRHRVNYGYTF.

In regard to this clonotype: This is likely a read error, given that the CDR3 carries no conserved phenylalanine or tryptophan at its end. This chain uses TRBV30 with TRBJ2-5, with D perhaps TRBD1 (5 bases). Trimming left V 0 bases short and J 2 bases short, with 10 bases between. In germline, CDR1 is GTSNPN, CDR2 SVGIG (reference sequence). This CDR3 spans 14 amino acids. CDR3 loop: CAWSVGAVQETQYL. The DNA for the CDR3 is TGTGCCTGGAGTGTAGGGGCCGTGCAAGAGACCCAGTACCTC.

The genes are TRBV5-1 and TRBJ2-3; TRBD1 aligns across 11 bases. CDR3 length: 15 residues. After removal of 4 bases from V and 5 bases from J, the junction contained 6 bases not matched to a gene. Germline V gene data show CDR1 as SGHRS and CDR2 as YFSETQ. Written as DNA, the CDR3 is TGCGCCAGCAGCAGGACAGGGGGCGCGGAAGATACGCAGTATTTT. The encoded protein is CASSRTGGAEDTQYF.